This T cell receptor beta chain derives from a study of control samples from healthy donors and cancer patients. Generated by immunoSEQ multiplex PCR, the TCRdb table keeps only in-frame clones and is missing some. The sample records 50,000 to 55,000 clones, roughly 94% being singletons. This receptor was taken from a man aged 25-40 years in good health. The sample taken for sequencing was blood.

The chain's CDR3 is CASSPTGMNTEAFF. The CDR3 bases are TGTGCCAGCAGCCCAACAGGGATGAACACTGAAGCTTTCTTT. V and J are TRBV9 and TRBJ1-1; a weak D match, TRBD1 (6 bases). This CDR3 spans 14 amino acids. Germline lookup yields CDR1 SGDLS and CDR2 YYNGEE. Trimming took 4 bases from V and 0 from J, leaving 10 bases between them.